This T cell receptor beta chain was found in a study of cytomegalovirus exposure and HLA in healthy donors. Whole-study findings and limits: Whilst most TCR sequences proved rare, a subset of public TCRs occurred across many donors.

Produced via immunoSEQ multiplex PCR; TCRdb's table is partial and in-frame only. The profile shows about 130,000 clones, approximately 94% of them singletons. About this clone: Its matching antigen is unknown.

CDR1 and CDR2 (germline): MDHEN, SYDVKM. This CDR3 comprises 13 residues. V gave up 6 bases and J gave up 9 bases, with 12 bases separating them. The sequence came from a young woman in good health and CMV-seronegative. Sequencing input: PBMCs. The chain joins TRBV28 to TRBJ1-6; tentative D call: TRBD1 (6 bases). In nucleotides, the CDR3 is TGTGCCAGCAGGGATTCCAGGGGTTCACCCCTCCACTTT. Amino acids: CASRDSRGSPLHF.